Sequencing of this TCR beta chain was carried out in a study of blood T cell repertoires in COVID-19. Overall study context: T cells, B-cell-depleted T cells, or PBMCs provided the cDNA or gDNA that served as material.

Source study methods: Amplification from reference gene primers served as the basis for estimated nucleated cell counts. The protocol was immunoSEQ multiplex PCR, while the TCRdb copy is restricted to in-frame clones and leaves out a portion. D and trimming were read from the DNA, whereas the V and J calls and clone size are those reported in that table. The table lists 350,000 or so clones, about 92% of them singletons. Germline CDR1 reads LNHDA; CDR2 reads SQIVND (reference sequence). The CDR3 extends over 15 amino acids. The ends lost 5 bases at V and 9 bases at J; junction bases unmatched: 6. While infection was still active, Seattle patients were enrolled and then followed longitudinally.

The sequencing sample was made of peripheral blood. This TCR was sampled from a woman aged 55 to 70 with COVID-19, enrolled during active disease. The rearrangement joins TRBV19 to TRBJ2-2; 13 nucleotides match TRBD2. This CDR3 is CASSPGTSGVRELFF. The CDR3 nucleotides are TGTGCCAGTAGTCCAGGGACTAGCGGGGTCCGGGAGCTGTTTTTT.